This TCR beta chain was observed in a study of cytomegalovirus exposure and HLA in healthy donors. Study-level results: It was reported that the classifier diagnosed cytomegalovirus status with high specificity and sensitivity in both the original and validation cohorts. Presence/absence analysis assumed near-uniform sequencing depth across donors. TCR beta V segments were, for the most part, productive about 87% or about 30% of the time in an earlier analysis.

Both 60 Vbeta primers and 13 Jbeta primers went into the PCR. The repertoire was sequenced with immunoSEQ multiplex PCR; TCRdb's copy has only in-frame clones and lacks some. The sample lists 210,000 or so clones; just under 80% were seen once. As to this clone: Its antigen is as yet unknown.

V dropped 7 bases and J dropped 6 bases, with 18 bases sitting between them. The CDR3 extends over 15 amino acids. Germline-derived CDR1 and CDR2 are LNHDA and SQIVND (reference sequence). The genes are TRBV19 and TRBJ1-4; a possible D gene is TRBD1 (6 bases). This sequence was found in a boy aged 5-17 years in good health and CMV-seronegative. The specimen was PBMCs. CDR3 amino acids: CASTSRVAGDEKLFF. Written as DNA, the CDR3 is TGTGCCAGTACCTCTAGGGTGGCAGGGGATGAAAAACTGTTTTTT. The full variable domain, with the rest looked up from reference TRBV19 and TRBJ1-4, is DGGITQSPKYLFRKEGQNVTLSCEQNLNHDAMYWYRQDPGQGLRLIYYSQIVNDFQKGDIAEGYSVSREKKESFPLTVTSAQKNPTAFYLCASTSRVAGDEKLFFGSGTQLSVL.